The TCR beta chain described here comes from a study of blood T cell repertoires in COVID-19. Sequencing used immunoSEQ multiplex PCR; TCRdb keeps in-frame clones, though not all of them. This sample yields 150,000 to 200,000 clones, of which over 70% are seen a single time; roughly 13% belongs to the top ten. The V end lost 7 bases, the J end lost 0 bases, and 9 bases lay between the germline ends. Per the germline V gene, CDR1 is MNHEY and CDR2 is SVGAGI. The CDR3 has 14 amino acids. The age range of participants was 18 to 89 years, with residence in under 30 US areas. Which cohort a participant joined came from the clinical history participants gave.

This clonotype originated in a woman aged 55-69 years who had recovered from COVID-19. The chain couples TRBV6-5 to TRBJ2-2; D is unresolved. The sequencing input was PBMCs or T cells enriched from blood (not recorded which). The CDR3 sequence: CASTFLSNTGELFF. Here the CDR3 DNA reads TGTGCCAGCACTTTCCTATCGAACACCGGGGAGCTGTTTTTT.